The clone carrying this TCR beta chain was found once. Its antigen remains unknown. This sample stems from a study of regulatory dendritic cells for organ transplantation. The CDR3 length is 12 residues. The germline V and J ends were trimmed by 5 bases and 1 base, with 5 bases remaining between them. Germline CDR1 and CDR2: GTSNPN and SVGIG (reference sequence). TCRdb's copy holds only in-frame clones and misses some; the assay was immunoSEQ multiplex PCR. The sample contains over 10,000 clones, around 92% of which appear only once. Whole-study results and caveats: Mature dendritic cells appeared to drive more memory CD8+ clonal expansion than regulatory ones.

Allogeneic regulatory or mature dendritic cells were co-cultured for less than six days with CFSE-labeled sorted T cells at 1:10. The chain is built from TRBV30 and TRBJ2-2, with D uncertain. The sequence derives from a human donor in good health. The sequencing sample was made of naive CD8+ T cells from blood cultured with regulatory dendritic cells. Indicated subset: CD45RA+ naive T cells. The chain's CDR3 is CAWDGNTGELFF. The CDR3 DNA sequence: TGTGCCTGGGACGGGAACACCGGGGAGCTGTTTTTT.